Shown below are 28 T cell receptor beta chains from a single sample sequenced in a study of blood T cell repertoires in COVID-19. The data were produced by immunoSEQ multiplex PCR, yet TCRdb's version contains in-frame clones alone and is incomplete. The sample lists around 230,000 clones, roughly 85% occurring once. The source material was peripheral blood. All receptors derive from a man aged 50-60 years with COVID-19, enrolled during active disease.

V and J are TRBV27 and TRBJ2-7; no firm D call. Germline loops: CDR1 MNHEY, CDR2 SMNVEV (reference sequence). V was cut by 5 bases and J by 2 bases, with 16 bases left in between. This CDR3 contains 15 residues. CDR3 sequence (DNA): TGTGCCAGCAGTCCGTATGTTGGCAGAACCTACGAGCAGTACTTC. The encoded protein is CASSPYVGRTYEQYF.

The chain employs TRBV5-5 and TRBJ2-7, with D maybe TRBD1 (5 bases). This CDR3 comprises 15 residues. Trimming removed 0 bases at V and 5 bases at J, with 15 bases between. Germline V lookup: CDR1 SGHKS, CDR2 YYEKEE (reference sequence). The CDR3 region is CASSLDPGRVNEQYF. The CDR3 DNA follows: TGTGCCAGCAGCTTGGATCCGGGCAGGGTGAACGAGCAGTACTTC. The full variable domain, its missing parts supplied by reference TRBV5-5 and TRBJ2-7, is DAGVTQSPTHLIKTRGQQVTLRCSPISGHKSVSWYQQVLGQGPQFIFQYYEKEERGRGNFPDRFSARQFPNYSSELNVNALLLGDSALYLCASSLDPGRVNEQYFGPGTRLTVT.

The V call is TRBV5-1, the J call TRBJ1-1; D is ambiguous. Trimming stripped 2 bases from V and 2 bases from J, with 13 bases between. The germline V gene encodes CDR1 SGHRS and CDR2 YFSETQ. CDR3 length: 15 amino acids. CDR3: CASSFTGETNTEAFF. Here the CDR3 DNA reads TGCGCCAGCAGCTTCACGGGAGAGACCAACACTGAAGCTTTCTTT.

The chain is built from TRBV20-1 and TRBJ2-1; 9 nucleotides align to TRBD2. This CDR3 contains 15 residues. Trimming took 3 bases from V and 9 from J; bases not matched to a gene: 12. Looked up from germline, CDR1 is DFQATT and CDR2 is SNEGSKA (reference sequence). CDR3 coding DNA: TGCAGTGCTAGTATAGCGGGGGTCCTCTTGGGTGAGCAGTTCTTC. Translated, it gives CSASIAGVLLGEQFF.

CDR3 protein: CASSPIGGVPGNTIYF. CDR3 nucleotides: TGTGCCAGCAGTCCCATAGGCGGTGTACCTGGAAACACCATATATTTT. The rearrangement links TRBV27 to TRBJ1-3; no definite D call. The CDR3 has 16 amino acids. V lost 5 bases, J lost 2 bases, and 16 bases lay in between. Germline V lookup: CDR1 MNHEY, CDR2 SMNVEV (reference sequence).

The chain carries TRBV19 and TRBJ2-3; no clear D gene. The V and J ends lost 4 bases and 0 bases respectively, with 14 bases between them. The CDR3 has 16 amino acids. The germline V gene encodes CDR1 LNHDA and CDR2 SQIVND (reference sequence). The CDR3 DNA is TGTGCCAGTAGTAAACGACAAGCACCTAGCACAGATACGCAGTATTTT. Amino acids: CASSKRQAPSTDTQYF.

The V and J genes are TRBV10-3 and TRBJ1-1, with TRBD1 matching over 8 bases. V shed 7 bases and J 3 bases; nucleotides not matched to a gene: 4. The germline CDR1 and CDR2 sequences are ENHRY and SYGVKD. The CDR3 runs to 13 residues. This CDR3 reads CAITLDRDTEAFF. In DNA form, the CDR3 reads TGTGCCATCACTTTGGACAGGGACACTGAAGCTTTCTTT.

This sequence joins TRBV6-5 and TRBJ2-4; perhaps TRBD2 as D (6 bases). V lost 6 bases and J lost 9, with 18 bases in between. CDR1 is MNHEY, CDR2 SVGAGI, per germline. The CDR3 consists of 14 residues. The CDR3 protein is CASSPPGLGIIQYF. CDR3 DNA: TGTGCCAGCAGCCCACCGGGACTTGGGATCATTCAGTACTTC.

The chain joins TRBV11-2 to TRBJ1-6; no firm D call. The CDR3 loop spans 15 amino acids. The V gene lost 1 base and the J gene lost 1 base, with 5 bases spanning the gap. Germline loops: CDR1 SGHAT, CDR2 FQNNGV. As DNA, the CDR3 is TGTGCCAGCAGCTTAGCCAGGTCCTATAATTCACCCCTCCACTTT. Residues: CASSLARSYNSPLHF.

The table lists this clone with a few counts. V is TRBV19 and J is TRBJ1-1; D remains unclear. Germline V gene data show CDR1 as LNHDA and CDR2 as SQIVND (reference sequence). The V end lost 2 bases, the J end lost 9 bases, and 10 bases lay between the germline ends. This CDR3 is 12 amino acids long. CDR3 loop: CASSITRAKAFF. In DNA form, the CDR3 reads TGTGCCAGTAGTATAACGAGGGCTAAAGCTTTCTTT.

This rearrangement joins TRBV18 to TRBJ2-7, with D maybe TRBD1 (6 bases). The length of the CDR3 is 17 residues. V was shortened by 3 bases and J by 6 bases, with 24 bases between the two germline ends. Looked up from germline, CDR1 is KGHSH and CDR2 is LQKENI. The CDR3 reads CASSPRPLTGSGGEQYF. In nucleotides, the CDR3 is TGTGCCAGCTCACCTCGGCCGCTTACAGGGAGCGGTGGCGAGCAGTACTTC.

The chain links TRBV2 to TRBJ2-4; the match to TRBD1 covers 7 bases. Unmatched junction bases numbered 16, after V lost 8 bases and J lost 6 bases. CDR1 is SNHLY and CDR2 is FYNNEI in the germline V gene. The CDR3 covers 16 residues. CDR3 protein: CASEGVSGTDRNIQYF. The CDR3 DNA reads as TGTGCCAGCGAGGGGGTTTCTGGGACAGACAGAAACATTCAGTACTTC. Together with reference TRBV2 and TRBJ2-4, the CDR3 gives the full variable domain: EPEVTQTPSHQVTQMGQEVILRCVPISNHLYFYWYRQILGQKVEFLVSFYNNEISEKSEIFDDQFSVERPDGSNFTLKIRSTKLEDSAMYFCASEGVSGTDRNIQYFGAGTRLSVL.

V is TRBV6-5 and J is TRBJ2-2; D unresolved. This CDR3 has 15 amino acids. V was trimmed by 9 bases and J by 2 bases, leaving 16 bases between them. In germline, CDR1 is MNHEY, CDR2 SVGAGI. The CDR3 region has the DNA TGTGCCAGTGGGTTCGGGTATGGTAACACCGGGGAGCTGTTTTTT. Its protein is CASGFGYGNTGELFF.

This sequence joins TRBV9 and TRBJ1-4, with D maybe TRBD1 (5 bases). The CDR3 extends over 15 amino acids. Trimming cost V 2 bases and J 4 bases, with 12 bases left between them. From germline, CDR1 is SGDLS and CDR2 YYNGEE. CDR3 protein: CASSVETEINEKLFF. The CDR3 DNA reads TGTGCCAGCAGCGTGGAGACAGAAATTAATGAAAAACTGTTTTTT.

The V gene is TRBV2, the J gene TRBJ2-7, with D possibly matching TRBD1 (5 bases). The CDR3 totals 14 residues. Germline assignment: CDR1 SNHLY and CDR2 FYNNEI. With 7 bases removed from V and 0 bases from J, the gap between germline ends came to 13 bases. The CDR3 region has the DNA TGTGCCAGCAATACAGGTCCTAGCTCCTACGAGCAGTACTTC. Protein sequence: CASNTGPSSYEQYF.

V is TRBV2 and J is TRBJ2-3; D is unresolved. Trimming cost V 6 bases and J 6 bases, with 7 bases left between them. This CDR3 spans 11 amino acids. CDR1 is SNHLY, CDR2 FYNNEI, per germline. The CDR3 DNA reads TGTGCCAGCAGGGCCGGGGATACGCAGTATTTT. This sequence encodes CASRAGDTQYF. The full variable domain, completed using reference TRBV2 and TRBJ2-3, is EPEVTQTPSHQVTQMGQEVILRCVPISNHLYFYWYRQILGQKVEFLVSFYNNEISEKSEIFDDQFSVERPDGSNFTLKIRSTKLEDSAMYFCASRAGDTQYFGPGTRLTVL.

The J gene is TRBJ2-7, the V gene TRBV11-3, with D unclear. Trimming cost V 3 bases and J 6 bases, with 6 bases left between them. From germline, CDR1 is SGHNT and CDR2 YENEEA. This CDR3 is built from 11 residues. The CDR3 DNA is TGTGCCAGCAGCTTCCTCCCCGAGCAGTACTTC. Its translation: CASSFLPEQYF.

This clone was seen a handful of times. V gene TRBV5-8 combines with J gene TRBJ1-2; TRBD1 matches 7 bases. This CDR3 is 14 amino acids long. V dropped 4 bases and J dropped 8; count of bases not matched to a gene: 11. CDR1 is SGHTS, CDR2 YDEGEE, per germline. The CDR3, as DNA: TGTGCCAGCAGCCCGCGGACAGGAGGTCGGGGCTACACCTTC. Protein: CASSPRTGGRGYTF.

CDR3: CASSLLAGGPAEQFF. CDR3 bases: TGTGCCAGCAGCTTATTAGCGGGGGGGCCCGCTGAGCAGTTCTTC. The chain joins TRBV7-6 to TRBJ2-1, with 11 bases identical to TRBD2. CDR1 is SGHVS, CDR2 FNYEAQ, per germline. The CDR3 runs 15 residues. Germline trimming cut 2 bases from V and 9 bases from J; bases unmatched to any gene: 6. The full variable domain, completed using reference TRBV7-6 and TRBJ2-1, is GAGVSQSPRYKVTKRGQDVALRCDPISGHVSLYWYRQALGQGPEFLTYFNYEAQQDKSGLPNDRFSAERPEGSISTLTIQRTEQRDSAMYRCASSLLAGGPAEQFFGPGTRLTVL.

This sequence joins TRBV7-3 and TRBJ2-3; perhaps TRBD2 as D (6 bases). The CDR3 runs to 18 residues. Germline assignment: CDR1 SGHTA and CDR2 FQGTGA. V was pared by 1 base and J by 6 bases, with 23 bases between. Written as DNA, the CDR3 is TGTGCCAGCAGCTTAAGATTGTTACGGCGGCTAGGAGGGGATACGCAGTATTTT. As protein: CASSLRLLRRLGGDTQYF.

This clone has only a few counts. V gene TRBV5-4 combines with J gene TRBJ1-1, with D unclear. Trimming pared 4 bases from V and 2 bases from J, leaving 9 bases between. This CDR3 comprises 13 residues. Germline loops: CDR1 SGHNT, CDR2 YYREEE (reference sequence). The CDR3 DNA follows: TGTGCCAGCAGCCAGAACGCCAACACTGAAGCTTTCTTT. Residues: CASSQNANTEAFF.

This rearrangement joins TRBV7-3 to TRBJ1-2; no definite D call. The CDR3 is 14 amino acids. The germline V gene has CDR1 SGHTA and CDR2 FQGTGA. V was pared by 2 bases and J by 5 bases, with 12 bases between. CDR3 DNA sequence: TGTGCCAGCAGCTTAGGTGGGCCTGGGTATGGCTACACCTTC. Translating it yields CASSLGGPGYGYTF.

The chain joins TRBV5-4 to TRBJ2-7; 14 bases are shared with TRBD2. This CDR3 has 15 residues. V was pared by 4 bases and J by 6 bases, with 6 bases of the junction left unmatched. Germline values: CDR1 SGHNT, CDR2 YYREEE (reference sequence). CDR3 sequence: CASSRGLAGAGEQYF. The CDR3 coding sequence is TGTGCCAGCAGCCGGGGACTAGCGGGGGCTGGCGAGCAGTACTTC.

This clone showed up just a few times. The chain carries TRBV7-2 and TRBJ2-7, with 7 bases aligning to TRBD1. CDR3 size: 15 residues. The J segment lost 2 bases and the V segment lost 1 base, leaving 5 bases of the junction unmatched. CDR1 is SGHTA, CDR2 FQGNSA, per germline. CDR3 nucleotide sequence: TGTGCCAGCAGCTTAGGAGGGGGCCCAACCTACGAGCAGTACTTC. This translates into CASSLGGGPTYEQYF.

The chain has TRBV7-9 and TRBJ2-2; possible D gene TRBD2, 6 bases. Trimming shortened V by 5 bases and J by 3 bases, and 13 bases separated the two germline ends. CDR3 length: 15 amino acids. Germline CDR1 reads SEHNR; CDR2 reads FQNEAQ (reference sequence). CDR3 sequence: CASSRRGVDTGELFF. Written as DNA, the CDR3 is TGTGCCAGCAGCCGGCGCGGGGTTGACACCGGGGAGCTGTTTTTT. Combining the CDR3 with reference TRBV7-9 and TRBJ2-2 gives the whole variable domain DTGVSQNPRHKITKRGQNVTFRCDPISEHNRLYWYRQTLGQGPEFLTYFQNEAQLEKSRLLSDRFSAERPKGSFSTLEIQRTEQGDSAMYLCASSRRGVDTGELFFGEGSRLTVL.

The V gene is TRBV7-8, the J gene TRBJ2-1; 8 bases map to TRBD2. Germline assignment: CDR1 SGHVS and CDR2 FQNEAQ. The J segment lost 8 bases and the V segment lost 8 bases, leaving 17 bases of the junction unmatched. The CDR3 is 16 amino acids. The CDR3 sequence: CASGKTGTSVLHEQFF. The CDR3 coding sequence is TGTGCCAGCGGAAAAACCGGGACTAGTGTCTTGCATGAGCAGTTCTTC.

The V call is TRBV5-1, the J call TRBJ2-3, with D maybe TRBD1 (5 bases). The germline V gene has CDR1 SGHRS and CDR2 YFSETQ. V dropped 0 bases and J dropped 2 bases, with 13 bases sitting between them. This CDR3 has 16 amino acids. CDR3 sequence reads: CASSLATRQTTDTQYF. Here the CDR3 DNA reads TGCGCCAGCAGCTTGGCGACAAGACAGACCACAGATACGCAGTATTTT.

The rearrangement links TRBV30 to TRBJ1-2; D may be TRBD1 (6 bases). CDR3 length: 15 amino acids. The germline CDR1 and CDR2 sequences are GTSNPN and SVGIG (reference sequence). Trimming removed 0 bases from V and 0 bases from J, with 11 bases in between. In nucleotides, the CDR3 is TGTGCCTGGAGTGTAGTAGGACAGACTAACTATGGCTACACCTTC. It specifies CAWSVVGQTNYGYTF.